This TCR beta chain was identified in a study of early T cells in non-severe SARS-CoV-2 infection. Study at large: The study sequenced bulk RNA from unsorted whole blood, with chains unpaired.

The study's findings and limits: Anti-spike CD8 specificities were favored by VDJdb matching, whose results missed private and CD4 specificities.

Each cDNA molecule carried a unique molecular identifier. TCRdb processed the 5' RACE reads anew with MiXCR; each CDR3 protein has one entry. This table has roughly 66,000 distinct CDR3 sequences, roughly 9.1% appearing once. This clonotype has only a few counts. As yet, its antigen is unknown. The TCR comes from an adult who was a healthcare worker with PCR-confirmed SARS-CoV-2 infection or an uninfected control (not recorded which). Material for sequencing was whole blood.

CDR3 DNA: TGTGCCAGCAGTGTTGCCGGACAGGGAAGGGAGCAGTACTTC. Protein: CASSVAGQGREQYF. The chain carries TRBV2 and TRBJ2-7; TRBD1 aligns across 8 bases. In germline, CDR1 is SNHLY, CDR2 FYNNEI. The trim removed 4 bases at V and 7 bases at J, leaving 9 bases unmatched. The CDR3 length is 14 residues.